This section outlines one T cell receptor beta chain sequence together with its context. The record originates from a study of identical twins. Template switching added a universal primer binding site, and final cDNA carried unique molecular identifiers. TCRdb independently ran MiXCR on the 5' RACE reads; one entry per CDR3 protein. The table includes about 220,000 distinct CDR3 sequences, around 6.5% detected once. This sample was shared with a second study, whose subject was T cells expressing NK-cell markers. As that study records: Restriction of the sorted population to alpha-beta TCR T cells was achieved in several experiments with an anti-gamma-delta TCR antibody. These clonotypes also led the CD3+CD56-NKG2C+ fraction in a handful of donors.

Material: CD8+ T cells sorted from blood. The source of this sequence is a woman aged 18 to 35 in good health.

This chain's CDR3 is CASSRSGLAGLLSYNEQFF. CDR3 DNA: TGTGCCAGCAGTCGATCGGGACTAGCGGGACTCCTTTCCTACAATGAGCAGTTCTTC. The chain recombines TRBV13 with TRBJ2-1; 13 positions match TRBD2. The CDR3 is 19 amino acids. Trimming took 6 bases from V and 1 from J; bases not matched to a gene: 12. Germline V gene data show CDR1 as PRHDT and CDR2 as FYEKMQ (reference sequence).